One sample yielded the 27 T cell receptor beta chains listed below, sequenced in a study of T-cell reconstitution after alpha-beta-depleted transplantation in children. Researchers prepared the TCRbeta library using unique molecular identifiers, the study reports. TCRdb analysed the PCR reads with MiXCR anew, one entry per CDR3 protein. Of hundreds of thousands of distinct CDR3 sequences in the sample, about 12% are singletons; the top ten hold 0.79%. Sequencing was performed on PBMCs, taken before TCRalphabeta/CD19-depleted stem cell transplant. The receptors originated from a girl aged 2-15 years with congenital amegakaryocytic thrombocytopenia, due to receive a stem cell transplant.

This clonotype was seen ten or more times. The chain carries TRBV15 and TRBJ1-1; the D gene is possibly TRBD1 (6 bases). Trimming stripped 1 base from V and 4 bases from J, with 13 bases between. This CDR3 spans 15 amino acids. Germline V gives CDR1 LNHNV, CDR2 YYDKDF (reference sequence). CDR3 DNA sequence: TGTGCCACCAGCAGAGTCCCGGGGGCGCCCACTGAAGCTTTCTTT. Its protein product is CATSRVPGAPTEAFF.

This clonotype was seen ten or more times. V usage is TRBV5-1 and J usage is TRBJ1-1; no clear D. V shed 0 bases and J shed 5 bases, with 8 bases lying between them. The CDR3 contains 13 residues. Looked up from germline, CDR1 is SGHRS and CDR2 is YFSETQ. The CDR3 loop reads CASSLGVMTEAFF. DNA of the CDR3: TGCGCCAGCAGCTTGGGGGTTATGACTGAAGCTTTCTTT.

The V call is TRBV5-1, the J call TRBJ2-3; TRBD2 is a possible D gene (6 bases). The CDR3 totals 16 residues. V lost 1 base and J 4 bases, leaving 16 bases between the germline ends. CDR1 and CDR2 (germline): SGHRS, YFSETQ. The CDR3 DNA is TGCGCCAGCAGCTTGTCTGGCGGGGCACTTGCAGATACGCAGTATTTT. Translation: CASSLSGGALADTQYF.

This clonotype was seen a few times. One end of the junction does not line up with germline, which may come from a read error. This chain joins TRBV14 and TRBJ2-1; D not certain. CDR1 and CDR2 from the germline V gene are SGHDN and FVKESK. This CDR3 comprises 12 residues. CDR3 in DNA: TGTGCCAGCAGTTACTTTGAGGTCCTCCCGGTCTTC. It specifies CASSYFEVLPVF.

This clonotype was seen only a few times. CDR3 DNA: TGCGCCAGCAGCTTGGCCCAGGGAACCAACACAGATACGCAGTATTTT. The encoded protein is CASSLAQGTNTDTQYF. The chain combines TRBV5-1 with TRBJ2-3, with D possibly TRBD1 on 5 matching bases. Germline loops: CDR1 SGHRS, CDR2 YFSETQ. V was clipped by 0 bases and J by 2 bases, with 13 bases between them. The CDR3 length is 16 residues.

As to this clonotype: At one of its ends the junction is not consistent with the germline gene, which may arise from a read error. The J gene is TRBJ2-1, the V gene TRBV4-1, with 12 bases lining up with TRBD2. Germline CDR1 and CDR2: MGHRA and YSYEKL. The CDR3 totals 15 residues. Written as DNA, the CDR3 is TGCGCCAGCTGCCATGCTAGCGGGAGGGCCAATGAGCAGTTCTTC. It translates to CASCHASGRANEQFF.

Note on this clonotype: A single base separates this from a much larger clone, so it may be a read error. This chain uses TRBV15 with TRBJ2-3; 7 nucleotides agree with TRBD2. This CDR3 contains 17 residues. Germline V gives CDR1 LNHNV, CDR2 YYDKDF (reference sequence). V shed 1 base, J shed 3 bases, and the junction held 10 bases outside the gene matches. CDR3 bases: TGTGCCACCAGCAGAGGCACCGGGACTATCGTGACAGATACGCAGTATTTT. Translation: CATSRGTGTIVTDTQYF.

This sequence joins TRBV3-1 and TRBJ2-1, with 9 positions matching TRBD2. Germline loops: CDR1 LGHDT, CDR2 YNNKEL (reference sequence). Germline trimming cut 5 bases from V and 5 bases from J; bases unmatched to any gene: 13. This CDR3 contains 17 residues. The CDR3 DNA follows: TGTGCCAGCAGCGGAGTAGAATCGGGACTAGCCCACAATGAGCAGTTCTTC. It encodes CASSGVESGLAHNEQFF.

This clonotype showed up many times. The chain joins TRBV4-2 to TRBJ2-2; D may be TRBD2 (6 bases). Trimming left V 7 bases short and J 4 bases short, with 16 bases between. CDR3 length equals 15 residues. Per germline, CDR1 LGHNA and CDR2 YNFKEQ. The DNA for the CDR3 is TGTGCCAGCAAACCACCAGCAGCGGGCACCGGGGAGCTGTTTTTT. This sequence encodes CASKPPAAGTGELFF.

This rearrangement joins TRBV7-9 to TRBJ2-5, with TRBD1 as a possible D gene (5 bases). This CDR3 spans 15 amino acids. Trimming took off 1 base at V and 3 bases at J, with 12 bases between the two ends. Germline values: CDR1 SEHNR, CDR2 FQNEAQ (reference sequence). The CDR3 is CASSLVARAEETQYF. CDR3 DNA sequence: TGTGCCAGCAGCTTAGTCGCCAGGGCGGAAGAGACCCAGTACTTC.

This clonotype was recorded at least ten times. The chain carries TRBV29-1 and TRBJ2-3; 7 bases align to TRBD1. With 3 bases clipped from V and 2 bases from J, the junction kept 2 bases outside the gene matches. Per the germline V gene, CDR1 is SQVTM and CDR2 is ANQGSEA. The CDR3 has 13 residues. This CDR3 reads CSVETGNTDTQYF. The CDR3 bases are TGCAGCGTTGAGACAGGGAACACAGATACGCAGTATTTT.

The CDR3 loop is CASRRTTQETQYF. In DNA, the CDR3 is TGTGCCAGCAGACGGACAACTCAAGAGACCCAGTACTTC. V and J are TRBV6-1 and TRBJ2-5; maybe TRBD1 (5 bases). CDR3 length equals 13 residues. CDR1 MNHNS and CDR2 SASEGT come from the germline V gene. V was trimmed by 6 bases and J by 2 bases, leaving 10 bases between them.

This clonotype was detected a few times. V gene TRBV2 combines with J gene TRBJ2-1; 7 bases are a match to TRBD1. The CDR3 has 15 amino acids. The germline CDR1 and CDR2 sequences are SNHLY and FYNNEI. The J segment lost 3 bases and the V segment lost 5 bases, leaving 7 bases of the junction unmatched. This CDR3 reads CASSYGQAIYNEQFF. As DNA, the CDR3 is TGTGCCAGCAGTTACGGACAGGCAATCTACAATGAGCAGTTCTTC.

This clonotype appeared a few times. The J gene is TRBJ2-3, the V gene TRBV30; D tentatively fits TRBD1 or TRBD2 (5 bases each). Per the germline V gene, CDR1 is GTSNPN and CDR2 is SVGIG (reference sequence). This CDR3 has 13 amino acids. V lost 8 bases and J 0 bases, leaving 12 bases between the germline ends. CDR3 region: CAGDPSSTDTQYF. CDR3 nucleotides: TGTGCCGGGGACCCGTCTAGCACAGATACGCAGTATTTT.

V gene TRBV20-1 combines with J gene TRBJ2-7, with unresolved D. The V and J ends lost 4 bases and 3 bases respectively, with 13 bases between them. Germline V gene lookup returns CDR1 DFQATT and CDR2 SNEGSKA (reference sequence). This CDR3 has 13 residues. This CDR3 reads CSATSELLYEQYF. As DNA, the CDR3 is TGCAGTGCTACCTCAGAGCTCCTCTACGAGCAGTACTTC.

About this clonotype: A single base separates this from a much larger clone, so it may be a read error. CDR3 nucleotide sequence: TGCAGTGCTAGAGATCTCGCGCAGGGCGAGCAGTACTTC. This codes for CSARDLAQGEQYF. The chain is built from TRBV20-1 and TRBJ2-7, with D perhaps TRBD1 (5 bases). Trimming cost V 0 bases and J 6 bases, with 12 bases left between them. The length of the CDR3 is 13 residues. Germline V gene sequence: CDR1 DFQATT, CDR2 SNEGSKA (reference sequence).

The chain employs TRBV5-1 and TRBJ2-4, with D perhaps TRBD2 (5 bases). Germline V gene lookup returns CDR1 SGHRS and CDR2 YFSETQ. The CDR3 runs 15 residues. V dropped 0 bases and J dropped 8 bases, with 15 bases sitting between them. As DNA, the CDR3 is TGCGCCAGCAGCTTGGAGAGTCGGGGTTTCCACATTCAGTACTTC. It is translated as CASSLESRGFHIQYF.

There are many counts of this clonotype. The chain recombines TRBV2 with TRBJ2-1, with 7 bases fitting TRBD1. This CDR3 is 14 amino acids long. V lost 6 bases to trimming and J lost 4 bases; unmatched junction nucleotides: 6. Germline assignment: CDR1 SNHLY and CDR2 FYNNEI. The CDR3 DNA sequence: TGTGCCAGCAGATGGACAGGCGGTTACAATGAGCAGTTCTTC. Its protein is CASRWTGGYNEQFF.

Of note for this clonotype: A much larger clone differs from this one at a single base, so this may be a read error. The chain couples TRBV7-2 to TRBJ2-7; no clear D. The CDR3 sequence is 16 residues long. From germline, CDR1 is SGHTA and CDR2 FQGNSA. Trimming removed 2 bases at V and 4 bases at J, with 18 bases between. The CDR3 spells CASSLPPRPRLYEQYF. The DNA for the CDR3 is TGTGCCAGCAGCTTACCGCCGAGGCCACGCCTTTACGAGCAGTACTTC.

This chain joins TRBV20-1 and TRBJ2-2; 14 nucleotides line up with TRBD2. The junction had 9 bases not matched to a gene; V was cut back by 0 bases and J by 3 bases. CDR3 size: 19 residues. Germline lookup yields CDR1 DFQATT and CDR2 SNEGSKA (reference sequence). The CDR3 DNA is TGCAGTGCTAGAGATCCCGGACTAGCGGGAGGACCGCACACCGGGGAGCTGTTTTTT. Protein sequence: CSARDPGLAGGPHTGELFF.

This clonotype came up many times. This chain uses TRBV5-1 with TRBJ1-2, with D possibly being TRBD1 (5 bases). Germline V lookup: CDR1 SGHRS, CDR2 YFSETQ. V was pared by 1 base and J by 6 bases, with 13 bases between. The CDR3 is made up of 14 amino acids. The CDR3 sequence is CASSLRGGRDGYTF. CDR3 in DNA: TGCGCCAGCAGCTTGCGTGGGGGACGAGATGGCTACACCTTC.

In its sample, this clonotype was seen a few times. This chain joins TRBV2 and TRBJ2-1, with 7 bases lining up with TRBD2. The CDR3 has 15 amino acids. The germline V gene has CDR1 SNHLY and CDR2 FYNNEI. Trimming cost V 2 bases and J 5 bases; bases outside gene matches: 6. Here the CDR3 reads CASSEPSGVNNEQFF. The CDR3 DNA reads TGTGCCAGCAGTGAACCTAGCGGAGTAAACAATGAGCAGTTCTTC.

The table lists this clonotype with many counts. J is TRBJ1-4 and V is TRBV29-1; D not certain. Trimming left V 0 bases short and J 6 bases short, with 11 bases between. The CDR3 is made up of 14 amino acids. Germline V gene lookup returns CDR1 SQVTM and CDR2 ANQGSEA. CDR3 coding DNA: TGCAGCGTTGAAGATTGGCCTAGGGATGAAAAACTGTTTTTT. It codes for CSVEDWPRDEKLFF.

This clonotype was recorded at least ten times. V usage is TRBV7-8 and J usage is TRBJ2-7; D is unresolved. CDR3 length: 16 amino acids. Trimming took off 0 bases at V and 0 bases at J, with 12 bases between the two ends. Germline V gives CDR1 SGHVS, CDR2 FQNEAQ. The CDR3 loop reads CASSLARRHLSYEQYF. The DNA of the CDR3 is TGTGCCAGCAGCTTAGCGAGGCGACACCTCTCCTACGAGCAGTACTTC.

V and J are TRBV5-1 and TRBJ2-1; D possibly matches TRBD1 or TRBD2 (5 bases each). The CDR3 consists of 15 residues. Trimming removed 6 bases from V and 1 base from J, with 14 bases in between. The germline V gene has CDR1 SGHRS and CDR2 YFSETQ. The CDR3 DNA is TGCGCCAGCAACCCCGTTGGGGGTTCCTACAATGAGCAGTTCTTC. Its translation is CASNPVGGSYNEQFF.

The chain uses TRBV12-3 or TRBV12-4 and TRBJ1-2, with 7 bases matching TRBD1. Unmatched junction bases numbered 9, after V lost 5 bases and J lost 6 bases. This CDR3 spans 14 amino acids. The CDR3 here is CASSLDLTGHGYTF. The CDR3 DNA reads as TGTGCCAGCAGTCTCGATCTGACAGGGCATGGCTACACCTTC.

This clonotype has a count of ten or more. The chain combines TRBV29-1 with TRBJ2-7; no reliable D call. The germline V gene has CDR1 SQVTM and CDR2 ANQGSEA. The length of the CDR3 is 12 residues. The germline V and J ends were trimmed by 4 bases and 1 base, with 8 bases remaining between them. CDR3 coding DNA: TGCAGCGTTGTAACCGAGTCCTACGAGCAGTACTTC. This sequence encodes CSVVTESYEQYF.